This entry features one T cell receptor beta chain sequence. The data derive from a study of blood T cell repertoires in COVID-19. Method: immunoSEQ multiplex PCR; TCRdb's copy keeps in-frame clones and lacks some. The table records some 130,000 clones, 65% to 90% of them present only once. The length of the CDR3 is 15 residues. Germline lookup yields CDR1 LNHDA and CDR2 SQIVND (reference sequence). J gave up 5 bases and V 3 bases, and 7 bases lay outside the gene matches. Material: peripheral blood. V usage is TRBV19 and J usage is TRBJ2-5; TRBD2 aligns across 9 bases. This clonotype was obtained from a woman aged 60-75 years with active or convalescent COVID-19. CDR3 coding DNA: TGTGCCAGTAGTATCACGACTAGCGGCCGGGAGACCCAGTACTTC. Translation: CASSITTSGRETQYF.